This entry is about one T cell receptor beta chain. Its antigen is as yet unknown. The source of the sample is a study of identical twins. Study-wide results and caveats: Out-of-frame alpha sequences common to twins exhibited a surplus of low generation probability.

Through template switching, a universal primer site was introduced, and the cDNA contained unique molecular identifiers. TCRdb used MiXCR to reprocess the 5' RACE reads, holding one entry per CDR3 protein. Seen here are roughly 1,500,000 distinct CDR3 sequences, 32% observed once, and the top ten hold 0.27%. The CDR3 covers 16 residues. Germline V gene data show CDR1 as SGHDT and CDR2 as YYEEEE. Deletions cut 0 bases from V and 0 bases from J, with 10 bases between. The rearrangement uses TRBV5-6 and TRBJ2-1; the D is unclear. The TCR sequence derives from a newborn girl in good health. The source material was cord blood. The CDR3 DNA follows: TGTGCCAGCAGCTTGGCCGGCGGCCCCTCCTACAATGAGCAGTTCTTC. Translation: CASSLAGGPSYNEQFF.